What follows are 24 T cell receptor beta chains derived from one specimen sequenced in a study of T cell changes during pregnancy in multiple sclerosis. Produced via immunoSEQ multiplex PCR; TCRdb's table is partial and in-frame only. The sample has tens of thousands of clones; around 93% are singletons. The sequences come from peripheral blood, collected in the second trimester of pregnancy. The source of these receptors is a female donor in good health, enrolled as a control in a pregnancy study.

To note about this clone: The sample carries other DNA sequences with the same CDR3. CDR3 region: CASSLGLAGGNEQFF. CDR3 sequence (DNA): TGCGCCAGCAGCTTGGGACTAGCGGGGGGGAATGAGCAGTTCTTC. J is TRBJ2-1 and V is TRBV5-1; 14 bases align to TRBD2. Losses at the gene ends were 0 bases for V and 7 bases for J; bases not matched to a gene: 0. The CDR3 is 15 amino acids. CDR1 and CDR2 (germline): SGHRS, YFSETQ. Supplemented by reference TRBV5-1 and TRBJ2-1, the full variable domain reads KAGVTQTPRYLIKTRGQQVTLSCSPISGHRSVSWYQQTPGQGLQFLFEYFSETQRNKGNFPGRFSGRQFSNSRSEMNVSTLELGDSALYLCASSLGLAGGNEQFFGPGTRLTVL.

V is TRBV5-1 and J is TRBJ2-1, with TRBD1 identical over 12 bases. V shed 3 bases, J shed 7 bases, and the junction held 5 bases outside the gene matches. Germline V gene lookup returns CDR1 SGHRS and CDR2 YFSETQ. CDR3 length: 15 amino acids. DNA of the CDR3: TGCGCCAGCAGCTGGGGACAGGGGGCTGTGAATGAGCAGTTCTTC. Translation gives CASSWGQGAVNEQFF.

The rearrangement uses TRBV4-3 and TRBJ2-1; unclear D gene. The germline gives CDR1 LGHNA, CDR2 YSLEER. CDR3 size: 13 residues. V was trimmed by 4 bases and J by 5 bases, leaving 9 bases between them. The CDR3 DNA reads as TGCGCCAGCAGCCCAGTCGTCAACAATGAGCAGTTCTTC. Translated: CASSPVVNNEQFF.

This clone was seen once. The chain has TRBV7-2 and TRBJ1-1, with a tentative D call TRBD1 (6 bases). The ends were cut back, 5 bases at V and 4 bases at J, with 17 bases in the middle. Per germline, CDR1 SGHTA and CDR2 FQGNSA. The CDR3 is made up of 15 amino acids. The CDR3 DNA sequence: TGTGCCAGCAGCCCCCAATTACAGGGCCCCACTGAAGCTTTCTTT. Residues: CASSPQLQGPTEAFF.

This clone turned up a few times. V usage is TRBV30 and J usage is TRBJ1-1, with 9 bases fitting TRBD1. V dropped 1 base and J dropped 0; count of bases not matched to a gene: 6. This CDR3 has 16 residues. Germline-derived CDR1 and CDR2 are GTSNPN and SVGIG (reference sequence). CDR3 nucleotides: TGTGCCTGGAGTGCGATGGGACAGGGCATGAACACTGAAGCTTTCTTT. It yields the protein CAWSAMGQGMNTEAFF.

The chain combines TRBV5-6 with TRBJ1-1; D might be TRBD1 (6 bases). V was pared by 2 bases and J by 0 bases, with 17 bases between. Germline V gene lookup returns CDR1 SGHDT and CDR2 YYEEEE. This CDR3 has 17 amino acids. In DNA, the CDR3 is TGTGCCAGCAGCTTTTACAGGGTCCTGAATATGAACACTGAAGCTTTCTTT. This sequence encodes CASSFYRVLNMNTEAFF.

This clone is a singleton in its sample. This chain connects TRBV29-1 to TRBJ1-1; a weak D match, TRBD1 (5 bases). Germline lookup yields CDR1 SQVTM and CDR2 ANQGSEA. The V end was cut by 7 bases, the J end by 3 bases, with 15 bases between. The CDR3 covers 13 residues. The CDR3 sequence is CSGGGISYTEAFF. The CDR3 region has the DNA TGCAGCGGCGGGGGGATCAGTTACACTGAAGCTTTCTTT.

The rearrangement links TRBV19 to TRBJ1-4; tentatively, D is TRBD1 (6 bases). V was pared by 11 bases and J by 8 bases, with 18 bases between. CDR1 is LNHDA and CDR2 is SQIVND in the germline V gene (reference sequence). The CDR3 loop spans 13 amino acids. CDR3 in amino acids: CASGKGGREKLFF. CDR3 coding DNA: TGTGCCTCGGGCAAAGGGGGTCGGGAAAAACTGTTTTTT. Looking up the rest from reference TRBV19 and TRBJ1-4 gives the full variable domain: DGGITQSPKYLFRKEGQNVTLSCEQNLNHDAMYWYRQDPGQGLRLIYYSQIVNDFQKGDIAEGYSVSREKKESFPLTVTSAQKNPTAFYLCASGKGGREKLFFGSGTQLSVL.

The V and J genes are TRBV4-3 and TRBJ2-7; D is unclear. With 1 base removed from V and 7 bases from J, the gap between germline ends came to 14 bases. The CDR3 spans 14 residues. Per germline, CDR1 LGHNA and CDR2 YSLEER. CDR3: CASSQAPTVEEQYF. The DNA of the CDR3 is TGCGCCAGCAGCCAAGCCCCGACGGTGGAGGAGCAGTACTTC.

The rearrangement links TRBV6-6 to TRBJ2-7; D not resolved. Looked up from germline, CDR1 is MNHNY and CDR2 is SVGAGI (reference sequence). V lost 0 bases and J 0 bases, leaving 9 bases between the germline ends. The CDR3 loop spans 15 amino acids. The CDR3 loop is CASSYSAESSYEQYF. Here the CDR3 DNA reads TGTGCCAGCAGTTACTCGGCGGAAAGCTCCTACGAGCAGTACTTC.

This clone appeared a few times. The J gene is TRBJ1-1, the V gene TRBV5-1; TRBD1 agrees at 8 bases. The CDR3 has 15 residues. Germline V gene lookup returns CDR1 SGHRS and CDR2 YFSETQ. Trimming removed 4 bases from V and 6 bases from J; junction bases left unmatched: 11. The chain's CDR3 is CASSPPEDRGSEAFF. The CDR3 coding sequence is TGCGCCAGCAGCCCTCCAGAAGACAGGGGCTCTGAAGCTTTCTTT.

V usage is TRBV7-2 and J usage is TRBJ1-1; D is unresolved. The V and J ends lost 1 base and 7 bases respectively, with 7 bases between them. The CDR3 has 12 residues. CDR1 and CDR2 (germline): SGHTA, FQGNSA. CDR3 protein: CASSLGPVEAFF. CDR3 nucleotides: TGTGCCAGCAGCTTAGGCCCGGTTGAAGCTTTCTTT.

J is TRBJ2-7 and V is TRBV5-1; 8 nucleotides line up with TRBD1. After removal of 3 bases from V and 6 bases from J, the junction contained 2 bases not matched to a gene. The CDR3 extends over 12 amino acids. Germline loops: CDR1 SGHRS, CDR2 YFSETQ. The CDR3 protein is CASSSDRAEQYF. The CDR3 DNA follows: TGCGCCAGCAGCTCGGACAGGGCCGAGCAGTACTTC.

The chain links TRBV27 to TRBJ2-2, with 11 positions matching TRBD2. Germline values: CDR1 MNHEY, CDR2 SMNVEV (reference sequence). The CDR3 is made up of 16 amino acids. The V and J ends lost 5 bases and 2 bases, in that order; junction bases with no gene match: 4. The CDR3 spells CASSPLAGVNTGELFF. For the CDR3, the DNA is TGTGCCAGCAGTCCACTAGCGGGGGTTAACACCGGGGAGCTGTTTTTT.

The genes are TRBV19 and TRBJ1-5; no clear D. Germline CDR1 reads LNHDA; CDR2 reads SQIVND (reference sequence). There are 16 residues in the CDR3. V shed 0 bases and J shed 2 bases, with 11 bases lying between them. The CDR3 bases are TGTGCCAGTAGTATAGATGACCGGCGGGGCAATCAGCCCCAGCATTTT. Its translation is CASSIDDRRGNQPQHF.

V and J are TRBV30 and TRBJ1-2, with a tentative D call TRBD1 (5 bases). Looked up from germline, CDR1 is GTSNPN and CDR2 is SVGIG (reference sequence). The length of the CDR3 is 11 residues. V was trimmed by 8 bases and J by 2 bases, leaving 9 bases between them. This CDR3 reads CAQDINYGYTF. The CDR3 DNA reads TGTGCCCAGGACATCAACTATGGCTACACCTTC.

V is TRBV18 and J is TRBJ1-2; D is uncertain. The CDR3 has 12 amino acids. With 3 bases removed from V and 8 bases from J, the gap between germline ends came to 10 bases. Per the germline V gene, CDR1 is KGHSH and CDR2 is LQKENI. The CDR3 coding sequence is TGTGCCAGCTCACCCCGGCCAGGAGGCTACACCTTC. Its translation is CASSPRPGGYTF. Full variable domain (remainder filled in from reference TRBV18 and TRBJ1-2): NAGVMQNPRHLVRRRGQEARLRCSPMKGHSHVYWYRQLPEEGLKFMVYLQKENIIDESGMPKERFSAEFPKEGPSILRIQQVVRGDSAAYFCASSPRPGGYTFGSGTRLTVV.

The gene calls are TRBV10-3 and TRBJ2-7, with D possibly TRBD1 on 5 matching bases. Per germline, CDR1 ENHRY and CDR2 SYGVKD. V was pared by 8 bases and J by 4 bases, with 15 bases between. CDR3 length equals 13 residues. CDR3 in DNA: TGTGCCATCCACCGTCAGGGTGGATACGAGCAGTACTTC. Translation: CAIHRQGGYEQYF.

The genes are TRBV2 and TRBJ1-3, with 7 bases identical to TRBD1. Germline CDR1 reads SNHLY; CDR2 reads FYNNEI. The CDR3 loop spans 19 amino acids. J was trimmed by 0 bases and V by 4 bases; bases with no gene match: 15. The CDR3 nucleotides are TGTGCCAGCAGTGCCCAAGGGGACAGTCGACTTCACTCTGGAAACACCATATATTTT. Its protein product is CASSAQGDSRLHSGNTIYF.

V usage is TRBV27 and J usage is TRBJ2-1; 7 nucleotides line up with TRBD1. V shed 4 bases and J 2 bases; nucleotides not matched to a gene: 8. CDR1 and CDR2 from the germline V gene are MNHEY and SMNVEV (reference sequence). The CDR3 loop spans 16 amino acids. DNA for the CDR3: TGTGCCAGCAGTTATACCGACAGGGAAGCCTACAATGAGCAGTTCTTC. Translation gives CASSYTDREAYNEQFF.

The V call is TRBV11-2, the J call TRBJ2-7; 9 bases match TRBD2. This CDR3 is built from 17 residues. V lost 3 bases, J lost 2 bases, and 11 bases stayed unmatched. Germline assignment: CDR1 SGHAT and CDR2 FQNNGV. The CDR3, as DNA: TGTGCCAGCAGCTTTATGACTAGCGGATCTGAAACCTACGAGCAGTACTTC. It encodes CASSFMTSGSETYEQYF.

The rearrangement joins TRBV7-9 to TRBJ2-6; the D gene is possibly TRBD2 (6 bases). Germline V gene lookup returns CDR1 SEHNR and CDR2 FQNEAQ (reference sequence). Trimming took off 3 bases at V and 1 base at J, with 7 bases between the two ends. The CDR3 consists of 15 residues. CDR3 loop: CASSFGGSGANVLTF. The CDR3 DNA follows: TGTGCCAGCAGCTTCGGGGGATCTGGGGCCAACGTCCTGACTTTC.

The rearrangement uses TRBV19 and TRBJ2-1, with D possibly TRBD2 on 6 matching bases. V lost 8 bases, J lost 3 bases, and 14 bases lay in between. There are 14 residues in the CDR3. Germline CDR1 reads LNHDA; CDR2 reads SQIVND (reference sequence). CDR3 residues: CASRRESDYNEQFF. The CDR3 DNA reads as TGTGCCAGTCGGAGGGAGTCGGACTACAATGAGCAGTTCTTC.

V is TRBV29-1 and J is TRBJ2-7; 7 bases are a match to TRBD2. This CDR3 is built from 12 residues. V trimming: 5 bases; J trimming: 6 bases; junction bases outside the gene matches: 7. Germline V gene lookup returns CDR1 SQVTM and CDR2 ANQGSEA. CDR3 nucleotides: TGCAGCGTTCAATGGGGGGGAAGCGAGCAGTACTTC. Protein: CSVQWGGSEQYF.